Following are 19 T cell receptor beta chains from one sample sequenced in a study of blood T cell repertoires in COVID-19. Measured with immunoSEQ multiplex PCR; TCRdb has only the in-frame clones, and not every one. Of roughly 250,000 clones listed, roughly four fifths were seen once; the top ten hold around 11%. What was sequenced was peripheral blood. These receptors were taken from an older woman with active or convalescent COVID-19.

The rearrangement joins TRBV7-6 to TRBJ1-6; TRBD1 aligns across 7 bases. V lost 1 base to trimming and J lost 6 bases; unmatched junction nucleotides: 3. Germline loops: CDR1 SGHVS, CDR2 FNYEAQ. The CDR3 runs 15 residues. The CDR3 nucleotides read TGTGCCAGCAGCTTAGGCCAGGGGGTTAATTCACCCCTCCACTTT. Encoded protein: CASSLGQGVNSPLHF.

The chain links TRBV19 to TRBJ2-5, with 14 bases identical to TRBD2. Germline CDR1 reads LNHDA; CDR2 reads SQIVND (reference sequence). Trimming at V came to 3 bases and at J to 1 base, leaving 4 bases not matched to a gene. The CDR3 contains 17 residues. CDR3 nucleotides: TGTGCCAGTAGTATGACTAGCGGGGGGGCCAGCCAAGAGACCCAGTACTTC. This encodes CASSMTSGGASQETQYF.

The chain is built from TRBV18 and TRBJ1-5, with TRBD1 matching over 8 bases. V lost 9 bases, J lost 7 bases, and 11 bases stayed unmatched. This CDR3 spans 14 amino acids. Looked up from germline, CDR1 is KGHSH and CDR2 is LQKENI. CDR3 residues: CASSRMDRDQPQHF. The CDR3 DNA is TGTGCCAGTTCGAGAATGGACAGGGACCAGCCCCAGCATTTT.

The genes are TRBV4-2 and TRBJ2-7; maybe TRBD2 (7 bases). V lost 3 bases, J lost 2 bases, and 11 bases lay in between. The CDR3 sequence is 14 residues long. Per the germline V gene, CDR1 is LGHNA and CDR2 is YNFKEQ. The CDR3, as DNA: TGTGCCAGCAGCCAGGCGGGGGCCCCCTACGAGCAGTACTTC. It codes for CASSQAGAPYEQYF.

This clone is a singleton in its sample. The V and J genes are TRBV7-2 and TRBJ2-1; the D gene is possibly TRBD1 (5 bases). Trimming removed 5 bases at V and 8 bases at J, with 16 bases between. Per the germline V gene, CDR1 is SGHTA and CDR2 is FQGNSA. The CDR3 length is 14 residues. The CDR3 DNA follows: TGTGCCAGCAGCCTCGAAGGGGAAATTGATGAGCAGTTCTTC. Translation: CASSLEGEIDEQFF.

The rearrangement joins TRBV5-6 to TRBJ1-2, with 7 bases that match TRBD1. The V segment lost 3 bases and the J segment 4 bases; nucleotides outside the gene matches: 9. The CDR3 length is 15 residues. Germline V gene data show CDR1 as SGHDT and CDR2 as YYEEEE. This chain's CDR3 is CASSWTGLRLYGYTF. In DNA form, the CDR3 reads TGTGCCAGCAGCTGGACAGGCCTAAGACTCTATGGCTACACCTTC.

The V and J genes are TRBV2 and TRBJ2-1; 13 nucleotides line up with TRBD2. The CDR3 has 15 residues. The V gene end was trimmed by 6 bases and the J gene end by 10 bases; junction bases not matched to a gene: 9. The germline CDR1 and CDR2 sequences are SNHLY and FYNNEI. The DNA for the CDR3 is TGTGCCAGCAGCGTGGGGACTAGCGGGACGGGCGAGCAGTTCTTC. Protein sequence: CASSVGTSGTGEQFF.

The rearrangement uses TRBV29-1 and TRBJ1-2; weak D call: TRBD1 (6 bases). This CDR3 contains 14 residues. Germline V gene data show CDR1 as SQVTM and CDR2 as ANQGSEA. Trimming took off 0 bases at V and 4 bases at J, with 12 bases between the two ends. CDR3 amino acids: CSVEDMTGPYGYTF. CDR3 bases: TGCAGCGTTGAAGATATGACAGGCCCCTATGGCTACACCTTC.

This clone was counted a few times. The rearrangement links TRBV30 to TRBJ2-3, with TRBD2 matching over 13 bases. Trimming removed 3 bases from V and 4 bases from J; junction bases left unmatched: 7. The germline gives CDR1 GTSNPN, CDR2 SVGIG (reference sequence). CDR3 length: 16 residues. The CDR3 DNA sequence: TGTGCCTGGAGCCGAGGGACTAGCGGGGCTTCAGATACGCAGTATTTT. Residues: CAWSRGTSGASDTQYF.

The sample holds one count of this clone. The chain uses TRBV19 and TRBJ1-2; TRBD1 matches at 7 bases. V dropped 3 bases and J dropped 5; count of bases not matched to a gene: 3. This CDR3 contains 13 residues. From germline, CDR1 is LNHDA and CDR2 SQIVND (reference sequence). The CDR3 DNA is TGTGCCAGTAGTATCCCGGGACAGTATGGCTACACCTTC. It yields the protein CASSIPGQYGYTF. Supplemented by reference TRBV19 and TRBJ1-2, the full variable domain reads DGGITQSPKYLFRKEGQNVTLSCEQNLNHDAMYWYRQDPGQGLRLIYYSQIVNDFQKGDIAEGYSVSREKKESFPLTVTSAQKNPTAFYLCASSIPGQYGYTFGSGTRLTVV.

The CDR3 nucleotides are TGTGCCAGTAGTATGAGGGGACAGGGTCTCTACGAGCAGTACTTC. Encoded protein: CASSMRGQGLYEQYF. The chain carries TRBV19 and TRBJ2-7; the match to TRBD1 covers 9 bases. The CDR3 runs to 15 residues. Germline CDR1 is LNHDA and CDR2 is SQIVND (reference sequence). Trimming at V came to 3 bases and at J to 3 bases, leaving 6 bases not matched to a gene.

This clone was seen a few times. The V call is TRBV6-2 or TRBV6-3, the J call TRBJ2-7, with D hard to call. Trimming removed 2 bases from V and 11 bases from J, with 19 bases in between. The CDR3 has 14 amino acids. The germline V gene has CDR1 MNHEY and CDR2 SVGEGT. In DNA form, the CDR3 reads TGTGCCAGCAGTTACGAGCTGACGGCTCGACGGGAGTACTTC. Protein sequence: CASSYELTARREYF.

The sample holds one count of this clone. The chain recombines TRBV4-1 with TRBJ1-5; D possibly corresponds to TRBD1 (5 bases). V was clipped by 4 bases and J by 0 bases, with 13 bases between them. In germline, CDR1 is MGHRA, CDR2 YSYEKL. This CDR3 spans 16 amino acids. In nucleotides, the CDR3 is TGCGCCAGCAGCCCCGGGGGGGATCGTAGCAATCAGCCCCAGCATTTT. Protein product: CASSPGGDRSNQPQHF.

This rearrangement joins TRBV28 to TRBJ1-4, with D maybe TRBD1 (5 bases). Germline CDR1 is MDHEN and CDR2 is SYDVKM. The CDR3 is made up of 13 amino acids. Trimming pared 5 bases from V and 8 bases from J, leaving 12 bases between. This CDR3 reads CASSTGEWEKLFF. The CDR3 DNA follows: TGTGCCAGCAGTACGGGGGAATGGGAAAAACTGTTTTTT.

The V call is TRBV28, the J call TRBJ1-1, with unresolved D. The V end lost 2 bases, the J end lost 1 base, and 11 bases lay between the germline ends. This CDR3 region has 15 residues. Germline lookup yields CDR1 MDHEN and CDR2 SYDVKM. The CDR3 reads CASSLRSGENTEAFF. The DNA of the CDR3 is TGTGCCAGCAGTTTAAGATCCGGGGAGAACACTGAAGCTTTCTTT.

The sample holds one count of this clone. The chain links TRBV27 to TRBJ1-2, with D unresolved. Germline CDR1 reads MNHEY; CDR2 reads SMNVEV (reference sequence). The CDR3 sequence is 13 residues long. V was pared by 5 bases and J by 8 bases, with 15 bases between. CDR3 nucleotide sequence: TGTGCCAGCAGTCCACTACCCAGGAGGGGCTACACCTTC. Translating gives CASSPLPRRGYTF.

This clone was picked up one time. The chain is built from TRBV7-9 and TRBJ2-1; the D is unclear. The V end was cut by 2 bases, the J end by 5 bases, with 7 bases between. Germline CDR1 SEHNR, CDR2 FQNEAQ (reference sequence). This CDR3 comprises 13 residues. CDR3 bases: TGTGCCAGCAGCTTATACAGTAACAATGAGCAGTTCTTC. Its protein product is CASSLYSNNEQFF.

This clone has a handful of counts. V is TRBV9 and J is TRBJ2-2; D is unresolved. CDR1 is SGDLS and CDR2 is YYNGEE in the germline V gene. Trimming removed 3 bases at V and 2 bases at J, with 8 bases between. The CDR3 length is 14 residues. CDR3 sequence reads: CASSANTNTGELFF. The CDR3 coding sequence is TGTGCCAGCAGCGCGAACACCAACACCGGGGAGCTGTTTTTT.

This rearrangement joins TRBV18 to TRBJ1-2; 8 bases map to TRBD1. CDR3 length: 14 amino acids. Germline V gene lookup returns CDR1 KGHSH and CDR2 LQKENI. V shed 6 bases and J 1 base; nucleotides not matched to a gene: 4. In DNA, the CDR3 is TGTGCCAGCTCTACAGGGGGTCTTAACTATGGCTACACCTTC. It encodes CASSTGGLNYGYTF.